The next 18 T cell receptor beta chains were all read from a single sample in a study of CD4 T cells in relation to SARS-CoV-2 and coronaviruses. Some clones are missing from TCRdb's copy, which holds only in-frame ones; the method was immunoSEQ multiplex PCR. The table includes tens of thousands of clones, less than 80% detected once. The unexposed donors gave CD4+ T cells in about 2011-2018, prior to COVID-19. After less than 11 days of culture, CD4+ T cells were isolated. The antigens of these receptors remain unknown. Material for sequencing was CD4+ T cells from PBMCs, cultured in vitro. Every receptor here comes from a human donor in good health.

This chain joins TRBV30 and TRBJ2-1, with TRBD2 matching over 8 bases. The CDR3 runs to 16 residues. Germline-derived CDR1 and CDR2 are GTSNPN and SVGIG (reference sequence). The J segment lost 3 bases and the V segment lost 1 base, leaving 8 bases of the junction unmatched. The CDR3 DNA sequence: TGTGCCTGGAGTGGGCTGGGCGGGAGGTTCTACAATGAGCAGTTCTTC. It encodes CAWSGLGGRFYNEQFF.

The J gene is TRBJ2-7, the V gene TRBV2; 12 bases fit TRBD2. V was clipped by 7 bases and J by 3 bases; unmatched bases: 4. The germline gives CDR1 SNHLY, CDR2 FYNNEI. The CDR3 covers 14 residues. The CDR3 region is CASKGGLAGYEQYF. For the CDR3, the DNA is TGTGCCAGCAAAGGGGGACTAGCGGGCTACGAGCAGTACTTC.

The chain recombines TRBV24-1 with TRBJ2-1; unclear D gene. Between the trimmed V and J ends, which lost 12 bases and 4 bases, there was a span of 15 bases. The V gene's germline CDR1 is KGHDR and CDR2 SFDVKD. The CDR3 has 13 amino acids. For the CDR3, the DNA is TGTGCCCTATCGAGATCCGCGTACAATGAGCAGTTCTTC. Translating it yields CALSRSAYNEQFF.

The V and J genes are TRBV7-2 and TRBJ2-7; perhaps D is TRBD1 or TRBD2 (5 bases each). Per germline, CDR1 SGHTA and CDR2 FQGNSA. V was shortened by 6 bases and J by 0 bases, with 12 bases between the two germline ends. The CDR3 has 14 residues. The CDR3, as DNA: TGTGCCAGCAGGGGGGACGTTTCCTCCTACGAGCAGTACTTC. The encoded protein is CASRGDVSSYEQYF. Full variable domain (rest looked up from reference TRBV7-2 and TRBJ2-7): GAGVSQSPSNKVTEKGKDVELRCDPISGHTALYWYRQSLGQGLEFLIYFQGNSAPDKSGLPSDRFSAERTGGSVSTLTIQRTQQEDSAVYLCASRGDVSSYEQYFGPGTRLTVT.

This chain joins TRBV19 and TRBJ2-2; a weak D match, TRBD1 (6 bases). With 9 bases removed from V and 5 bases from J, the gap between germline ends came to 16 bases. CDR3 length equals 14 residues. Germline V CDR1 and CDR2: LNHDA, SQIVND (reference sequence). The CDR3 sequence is CASKTGYGTGELFF. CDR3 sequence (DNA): TGTGCCAGCAAAACAGGGTACGGGACCGGGGAGCTGTTTTTT.

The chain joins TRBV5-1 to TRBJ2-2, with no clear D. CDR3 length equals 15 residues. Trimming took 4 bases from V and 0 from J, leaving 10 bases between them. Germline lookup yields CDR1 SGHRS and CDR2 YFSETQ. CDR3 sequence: CASSQDGTNTGELFF. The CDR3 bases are TGCGCCAGCAGCCAGGACGGAACGAACACCGGGGAGCTGTTTTTT.

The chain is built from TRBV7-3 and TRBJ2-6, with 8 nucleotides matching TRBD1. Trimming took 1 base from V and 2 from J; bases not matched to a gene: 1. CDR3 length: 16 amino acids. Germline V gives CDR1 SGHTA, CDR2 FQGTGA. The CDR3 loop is CASSLNRGTGANVLTF. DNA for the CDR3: TGTGCCAGCAGCTTAAACAGGGGGACTGGGGCCAACGTCCTGACTTTC.

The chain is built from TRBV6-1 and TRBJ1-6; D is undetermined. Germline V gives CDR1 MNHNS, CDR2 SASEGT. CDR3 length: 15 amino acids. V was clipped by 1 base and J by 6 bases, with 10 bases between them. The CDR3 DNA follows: TGTGCCAGCAGTGAAGGTCCCTACTTTAATTCACCCCTCCACTTT. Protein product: CASSEGPYFNSPLHF.

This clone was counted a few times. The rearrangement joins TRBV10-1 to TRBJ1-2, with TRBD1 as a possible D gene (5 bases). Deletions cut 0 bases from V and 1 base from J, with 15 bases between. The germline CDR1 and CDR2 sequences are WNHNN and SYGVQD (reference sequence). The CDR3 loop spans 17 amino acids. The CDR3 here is CASSESGRGPDNYGYTF. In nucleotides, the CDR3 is TGCGCCAGCAGTGAGTCGGGTAGGGGTCCGGATAACTATGGCTACACCTTC.

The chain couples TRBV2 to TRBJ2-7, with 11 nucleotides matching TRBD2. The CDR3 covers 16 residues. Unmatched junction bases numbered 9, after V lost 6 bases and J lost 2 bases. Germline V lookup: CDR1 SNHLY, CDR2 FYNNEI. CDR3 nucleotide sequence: TGTGCCAGCAGGGGGATAGCGGGAGGGGCAGCCTACGAGCAGTACTTC. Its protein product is CASRGIAGGAAYEQYF.

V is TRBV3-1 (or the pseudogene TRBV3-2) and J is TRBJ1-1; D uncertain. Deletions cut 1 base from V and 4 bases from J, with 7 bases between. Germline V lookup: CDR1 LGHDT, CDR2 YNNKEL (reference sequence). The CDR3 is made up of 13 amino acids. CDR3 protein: CASSQGSATEAFF. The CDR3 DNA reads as TGTGCCAGCAGCCAAGGTTCGGCCACTGAAGCTTTCTTT.

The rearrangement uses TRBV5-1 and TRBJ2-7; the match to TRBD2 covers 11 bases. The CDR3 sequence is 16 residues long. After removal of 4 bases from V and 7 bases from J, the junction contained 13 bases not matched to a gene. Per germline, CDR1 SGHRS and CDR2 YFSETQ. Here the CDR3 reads CASSTGNSGRAIEQYF. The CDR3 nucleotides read TGCGCCAGCAGCACAGGAAATAGCGGGAGGGCCATTGAGCAGTACTTC. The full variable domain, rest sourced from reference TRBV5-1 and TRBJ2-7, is KAGVTQTPRYLIKTRGQQVTLSCSPISGHRSVSWYQQTPGQGLQFLFEYFSETQRNKGNFPGRFSGRQFSNSRSEMNVSTLELGDSALYLCASSTGNSGRAIEQYFGPGTRLTVT.

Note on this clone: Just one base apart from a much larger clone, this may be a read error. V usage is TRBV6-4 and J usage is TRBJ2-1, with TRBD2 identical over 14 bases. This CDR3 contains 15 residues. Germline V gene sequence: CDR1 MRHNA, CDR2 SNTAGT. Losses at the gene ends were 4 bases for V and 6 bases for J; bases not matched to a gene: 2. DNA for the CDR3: TGTGCCAGCAGTGCCGGGACTAGCGGGAGCAATGAGCAGTTCTTC. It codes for CASSAGTSGSNEQFF.

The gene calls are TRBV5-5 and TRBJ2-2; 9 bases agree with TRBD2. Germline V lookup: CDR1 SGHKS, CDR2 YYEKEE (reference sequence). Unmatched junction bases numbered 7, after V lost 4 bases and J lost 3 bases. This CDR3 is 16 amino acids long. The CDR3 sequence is CASSPLTSGYTGELFF. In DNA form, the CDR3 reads TGTGCCAGCAGCCCCCTGACTAGCGGATACACCGGGGAGCTGTTTTTT. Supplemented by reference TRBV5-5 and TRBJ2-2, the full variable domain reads DAGVTQSPTHLIKTRGQQVTLRCSPISGHKSVSWYQQVLGQGPQFIFQYYEKEERGRGNFPDRFSARQFPNYSSELNVNALLLGDSALYLCASSPLTSGYTGELFFGEGSRLTVL.

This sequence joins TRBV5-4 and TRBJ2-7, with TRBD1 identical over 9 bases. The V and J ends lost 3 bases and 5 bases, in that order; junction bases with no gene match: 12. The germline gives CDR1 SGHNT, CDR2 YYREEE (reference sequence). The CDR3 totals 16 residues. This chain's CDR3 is CASSSTGTGTFHEQYF. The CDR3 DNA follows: TGTGCCAGCAGCTCAACCGGGACAGGGACTTTCCACGAGCAGTACTTC.

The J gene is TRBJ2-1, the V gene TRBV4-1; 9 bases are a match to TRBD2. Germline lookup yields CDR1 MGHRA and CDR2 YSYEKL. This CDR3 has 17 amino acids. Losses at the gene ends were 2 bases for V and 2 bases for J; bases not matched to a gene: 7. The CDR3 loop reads CASSQYDLAGAYNEQFF. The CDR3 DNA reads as TGCGCCAGCAGCCAATACGATTTAGCGGGAGCCTACAATGAGCAGTTCTTC.

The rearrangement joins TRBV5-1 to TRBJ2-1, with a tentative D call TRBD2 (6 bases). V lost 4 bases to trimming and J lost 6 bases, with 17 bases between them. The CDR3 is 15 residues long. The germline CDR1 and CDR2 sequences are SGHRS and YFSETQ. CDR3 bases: TGCGCCAGCAGCCAGGCAGGAGGAGGGTTCAATGAGCAGTTCTTC. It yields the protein CASSQAGGGFNEQFF.

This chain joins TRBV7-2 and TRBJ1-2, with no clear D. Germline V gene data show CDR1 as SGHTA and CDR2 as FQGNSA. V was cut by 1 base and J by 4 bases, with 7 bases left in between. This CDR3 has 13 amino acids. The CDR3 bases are TGTGCCAGCAGCTTAGAAGGAGTCTATGGCTACACCTTC. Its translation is CASSLEGVYGYTF.